This TCR beta chain was identified in a study of shared clonotypes between healthy human individuals. The overall study: CD4 naive and CD4 memory each took three plates per donor, while CD8 naive took two and CD8 memory one.

Assay used: immunoSEQ multiplex PCR; TCRdb lists only in-frame clones, some missing. The sample yields about 1.1 million clones, roughly 80% seen once. This CDR3 contains 17 residues. The germline CDR1 and CDR2 sequences are GTSNPN and SVGIG (reference sequence). V lost 1 base, J lost 4 bases, and 9 bases stayed unmatched. The rearrangement links TRBV30 to TRBJ2-1; the match to TRBD2 covers 11 bases. The sample was memory CD4+ T cells from PBMCs. Subset given: CD45RA-negative fraction. This receptor was taken from a man aged 18 to 35 in good health. Some clones in this sample may be carry-over from other donors' samples. The CDR3 DNA follows: TGTGCCTGGAGTGCCGATAGCGGGAGGGCGCTTTACAATGAGCAGTTCTTC. This translates into CAWSADSGRALYNEQFF. Filled out from reference TRBV30 and TRBJ2-1, the complete variable domain reads SQTIHQWPATLVQPVGSPLSLECTVEGTSNPNLYWYRQAAGRGLQLLFYSVGIGQISSEVPQNLSASRPQDRQFILSSKKLLLSDSGFYLCAWSADSGRALYNEQFFGPGTRLTVL.